Listed below are T cell receptor beta chains from one sample, sequenced in a study of blood T cell repertoires in COVID-19. The method was immunoSEQ multiplex PCR; TCRdb's version includes in-frame clones alone and lacks a portion of them. The sample contains about 220,000 clones, 80% of which appear only once. Sequences were obtained from peripheral blood. The source is a woman aged 70-85 years with acute or convalescent COVID-19. CDR3s include the opening cysteine and the closing phenylalanine or tryptophan. The D gene is left open where the match is weak. Rows may omit the clone size; those that give it use once, few, many or a size class.

-,TRBV27,-,TRBJ2-1,CASSMGGPRRGNEQFF,TGTGCCAGCTCTATGGGCGGCCCCAGGCGGGGCAATGAGCAGTTCTTC
-,TRBV12-3/TRBV12-4,-,TRBJ1-1,CASRAGWFTEAFF,TGTGCCAGCAGAGCAGGGTGGTTCACTGAAGCTTTCTTT
-,TRBV3-1/TRBV3-2,few,TRBJ2-7,CASSQSGRGEQYF,TGTGCCAGCAGCCAATCTGGACGGGGCGAGCAGTACTTC
-,TRBV10-2,once,TRBJ1-1,CASSGGRPNTEAFF,TGCGCCAGCAGCGGAGGGCGGCCGAACACTGAAGCTTTCTTT
TRBD2,TRBV6-5,-,TRBJ2-3,CAVTLAGGRETQYF,TGTGCCGTAACCCTAGCGGGGGGGCGAGAGACGCAGTATTTT
TRBD2,TRBV4-3,few,TRBJ2-7,CASSQDVPGLAVTYEQYF,TGCGCCAGCAGCCAAGATGTCCCGGGACTAGCGGTTACCTACGAGCAGTACTTC
TRBD2,TRBV2,-,TRBJ2-1,CASTGTSGYNEQFF,TGTGCCAGCACCGGGACTAGCGGTTACAATGAGCAGTTCTTC
-,TRBV6-5,-,TRBJ1-6,CASSSRQAVSPLHF,TGTGCCAGCAGTTCTAGACAGGCGGTTTCACCCCTCCACTTT
-,TRBV5-4,-,TRBJ2-1,CASRPYSGNEQFF,TGTGCCAGCAGGCCCTACTCAGGGAATGAGCAGTTCTTC
TRBD1,TRBV7-6,-,TRBJ2-1,CASSRQGDSYNEQFF,TGTGCCAGCAGTCGACAGGGTGACTCCTACAATGAGCAGTTCTTC
TRBD2,TRBV30,-,TRBJ2-2,CAWTSGGSNTGELFF,TGTGCCTGGACTAGCGGGGGCTCGAACACCGGGGAGCTGTTTTTT
-,TRBV18,-,TRBJ1-5,CASFRGRGEPQHF,TGTGCCAGCTTTAGGGGTCGGGGGGAGCCCCAGCATTTT
TRBD1,TRBV10-3,-,TRBJ1-2,CAISKGQADYGYTF,TGTGCCATCAGTAAGGGACAGGCTGACTATGGCTACACCTTC
-,TRBV7-3,-,TRBJ2-3,CASSPGLSTDTQYF,TGTGCCAGCAGCCCCGGACTTTCCACAGATACGCAGTATTTT
TRBD2,TRBV3-1/TRBV3-2,-,TRBJ2-2,CASSQRLAGASTTGELFF,TGTGCCAGCAGCCAACGACTAGCGGGGGCCTCGACCACCGGGGAGCTGTTTTTT
-,TRBV18,-,TRBJ1-4,CASSLTVGSPEKLFF,TGTGCCAGCTCACTAACGGTGGGGAGTCCGGAAAAACTGTTTTTT
TRBD1,TRBV3-1/TRBV3-2,-,TRBJ1-6,CASSRGTDNSPLHF,TGTGCCAGCAGCCGGGGGACAGATAATTCACCCCTCCACTTT
-,TRBV6-2/TRBV6-3,once,TRBJ1-1,CASSPDRREGQAFF,TGTGCCAGCAGTCCCGACAGGAGAGAAGGGCAAGCTTTCTTT
-,TRBV3-1/TRBV3-2,once,TRBJ1-1,CASSQDRGAREAFF,TGTGCCAGCAGCCAAGATCGGGGGGCCAGGGAAGCTTTCTTT
TRBD1,TRBV12-3/TRBV12-4,-,TRBJ1-1,CASGQGTTTEAFF,TGTGCCAGCGGACAGGGAACGACGACTGAAGCTTTCTTT
-,TRBV2,once,TRBJ2-7,CASSDTAYEQYF,TGTGCCAGCAGTGACACGGCCTACGAGCAGTACTTC
-,TRBV10-1,-,TRBJ1-2,CASTQGNGYTF,TGCGCCAGCACCCAGGGAAATGGCTACACCTTC
-,TRBV2,-,TRBJ1-5,CASSDMTGGNQPQHF,TGTGCCAGCAGTGATATGACAGGAGGCAATCAGCCCCAGCATTTT
TRBD2,TRBV7-6,few,TRBJ2-5,CASSPLAGGSGETQYF,TGTGCCAGCAGCCCCTTAGCGGGGGGGAGCGGTGAGACCCAGTACTTC
-,TRBV30,-,TRBJ1-4,CAWSVLKQGPEKLFF,TGTGCCTGGAGTGTACTAAAACAGGGCCCTGAAAAACTGTTTTTT
TRBD1,TRBV18,-,TRBJ1-1,CASSPPAGGGLIDTEAFF,TGTGCCAGCTCTCCTCCGGCAGGGGGCGGCCTCATCGACACTGAAGCTTTCTTT
TRBD1,TRBV24-1,-,TRBJ2-1,CATSDLQDRANEQFF,TGTGCCACCAGTGATTTGCAGGACAGGGCGAATGAGCAGTTCTTC
TRBD1,TRBV5-1,-,TRBJ2-7,CASSLEGTGEGEQYF,TGCGCCAGCAGCTTGGAGGGGACAGGGGAGGGCGAGCAGTACTTC
-,TRBV11-3,-,TRBJ2-1,CASSHDSSYNEQFF,TGTGCCAGCTCCCACGACAGCTCCTACAATGAGCAGTTCTTC
TRBD1,TRBV6-6,-,TRBJ1-1,CASRVDRAVPEAFF,TGTGCCAGCAGGGTGGACAGGGCTGTGCCTGAAGCTTTCTTT
-,TRBV6-6,-,TRBJ1-1,CASSSPPRRNIEAFF,TGTGCCAGCAGTTCCCCCCCGCGGAGGAACATTGAAGCTTTCTTT
TRBD1,TRBV3-1/TRBV3-2,-,TRBJ1-1,CASSQDPTTGGTEAFF,TGTGCCAGCAGCCAAGATCCGACGACAGGGGGCACTGAAGCTTTCTTT
TRBD2,TRBV5-5,-,TRBJ2-5,CASSLVPRGVTQGTQYF,TGTGCCAGCAGCTTGGTACCTCGGGGGGTAACCCAGGGAACCCAGTACTTC
-,TRBV27,-,TRBJ2-2,CASSLYVTIRGTGELFF,TGTGCCAGCAGTTTATATGTAACTATAAGGGGCACCGGGGAGCTGTTTTTT
-,TRBV30,-,TRBJ2-7,CAWSVPRPVYYEQYF,TGTGCCTGGAGTGTACCTCGCCCGGTGTACTACGAGCAGTACTTC
TRBD1,TRBV15,few,TRBJ2-5,CATSKNRGRETQYF,TGTGCCACCAGCAAAAACAGGGGTCGAGAGACCCAGTACTTC
TRBD2,TRBV10-3,-,TRBJ2-1,CATRLGGGADEQFF,TGTGCCACCCGGCTCGGCGGGGGGGCGGATGAGCAGTTCTTC
-,TRBV2,-,TRBJ2-2,CASSGAGTGELFF,TGTGCCAGCAGTGGGGCCGGCACCGGGGAGCTGTTTTTT
-,TRBV25-1,-,TRBJ2-5,CASSEYFGYSSGTQYF,TGTGCCAGCAGTGAATATTTCGGGTACAGCAGCGGGACCCAGTACTTC
-,TRBV18,-,TRBJ2-5,CASSPGSEQGVTQYF,TGTGCCAGCTCACCAGGGAGTGAACAGGGCGTGACCCAGTACTTC
-,TRBV7-3,few,TRBJ2-1,CASSLTASSSYNEQFF,TGTGCCAGCAGCTTAACTGCCTCGAGCTCCTACAATGAGCAGTTCTTC
-,TRBV5-1,-,TRBJ2-5,CASSLGTGEQGDQYF,TGCGCCAGCAGCTTGGGGACCGGAGAACAGGGAGACCAGTACTTC
TRBD1,TRBV5-1,once,TRBJ2-5,CASSPGQGQETQYF,TGCGCCAGCAGCCCCGGACAGGGCCAAGAGACCCAGTACTTC
TRBD2,TRBV24-1,-,TRBJ2-1,CATSDTGLAINEQFF,TGTGCCACCAGTGACACGGGACTAGCTATCAATGAGCAGTTCTTC
-,TRBV30,-,TRBJ1-5,CAWMEERRISNQPQHF,TGTGCCTGGATGGAGGAGAGGCGGATTAGCAATCAGCCCCAGCATTTT
-,TRBV3-1/TRBV3-2,-,TRBJ1-4,CASSQDPGRGEKLFF,TGTGCCAGCAGCCAAGACCCGGGGAGAGGGGAAAAACTGTTTTTT
-,TRBV3-1/TRBV3-2,-,TRBJ2-3,CASSQPGHTTDTQYF,TGTGCCAGCAGCCAACCGGGACACACAACAGATACGCAGTATTTT
-,TRBV3-1/TRBV3-2,once,TRBJ2-3,CASSQGLSGNTDTQYF,TGTGCCAGCAGCCAAGGTCTGTCGGGAAACACAGATACGCAGTATTTT
-,TRBV10-3,once,TRBJ2-1,CAISGGQGGSLFLMEQFF,TGTGCCATCAGTGGCGGGCAGGGGGGAAGCTTATTCCTAATGGAGCAGTTCTTC
TRBD1,TRBV2,once,TRBJ1-5,CASSVRQGSNQPQHF,TGTGCCAGCAGTGTACGACAGGGTAGCAATCAGCCCCAGCATTTT